This note documents a single T cell receptor beta chain sequence. Its antigen is currently unknown. Using immunoSEQ multiplex PCR, the repertoire was profiled, and TCRdb retains in-frame clones only, with some absent. The sample lists 11,000 or so clones, 73% occurring once. This sample stems from a study of somatic mutations in cytotoxic T cells in rheumatoid arthritis. Study as a whole: Flow-sorting brought some V beta antibody-stained T-cell populations to nearly 100% purity, V beta1+ cells sequenced for TCRB among them.

Study observations and caveats: No antigen targets were known for the expanded CD8+ clones.

Germline-derived CDR1 and CDR2 are GTSNPN and SVGIG (reference sequence). The CDR3 totals 11 residues. The V and J ends lost 5 bases and 9 bases, in that order; junction bases with no gene match: 4. The TCR sequence derives from a man in his 60s in good health. Sequencing was performed on CD8+ T cells sorted from blood. The chain recombines TRBV30 with TRBJ2-1; 7 bases are shared with TRBD2. Written as DNA, the CDR3 is TGTGCCTGGGCCCGGGGGGTTGAGCAGTTCTTC. This gives the protein CAWARGVEQFF.